The next 11 T cell receptor beta chains were all read from a single sample in a study of response to subunit inactivated influenza vaccine. TCRdb itself ran the RT-PCR reads through MiXCR, one entry per CDR3 protein. The sample has 500,000 to 600,000 distinct CDR3 sequences; 16% are singletons. The specimen was CD4+ T cells sorted from PBMCs, collected around 25 months after vaccination. All receptors come from a man between 50 and 70 years old who received an inactivated influenza vaccine.

This clonotype was counted only a few times. This chain joins TRBV19 and TRBJ2-7; no clear D gene. The CDR3 has 13 amino acids. CDR1 and CDR2 (germline): LNHDA, SQIVND (reference sequence). V shed 3 bases and J shed 1 base, with 7 bases lying between them. CDR3 in DNA: TGTGCCAGTAGTATCGGATCTTCCTACGAGCAGTACTTC. Protein: CASSIGSSYEQYF. The full variable domain, its missing parts supplied by reference TRBV19 and TRBJ2-7, is DGGITQSPKYLFRKEGQNVTLSCEQNLNHDAMYWYRQDPGQGLRLIYYSQIVNDFQKGDIAEGYSVSREKKESFPLTVTSAQKNPTAFYLCASSIGSSYEQYFGPGTRLTVT.

This clonotype was observed a few times. The chain joins TRBV7-9 to TRBJ2-7, with a possible D match to TRBD1 (6 bases). The length of the CDR3 is 16 residues. Germline assignment: CDR1 SEHNR and CDR2 FQNEAQ (reference sequence). V lost 8 bases and J 5 bases, leaving 25 bases between the germline ends. The CDR3 bases are TGTGCCAGCTCCCCAGGGCTCTTACAGGGAATCAACGAGCAGTACTTC. Its protein is CASSPGLLQGINEQYF.

This chain links TRBV21-1 with TRBJ2-5; no DNA check was done on the table's D call, TRBD1. TRBV21-1 is a recognized pseudogene. The CDR3 totals 11 residues. CDR3: CASSRPGVWYF. The CDR3 nucleotides read TGTGCCAGCAGCCGGCCCGGGGTTTGGTACTTC.

This clonotype was observed a handful of times. This sequence joins TRBV15 and TRBJ2-5; 8 bases match TRBD2. Germline CDR1 reads LNHNV; CDR2 reads YYDKDF (reference sequence). With 3 bases clipped from V and 4 bases from J, the junction kept 10 bases outside the gene matches. The CDR3 spans 16 residues. CDR3 region: CATSSQAGDEGETQYF. The CDR3 DNA reads TGTGCCACCAGCAGTCAAGCGGGGGATGAGGGAGAGACCCAGTACTTC.

This clonotype was seen more than once but under ten times. This rearrangement joins TRBV28 to TRBJ2-1; 9 bases are shared with TRBD2. J was trimmed by 0 bases and V by 5 bases; bases with no gene match: 14. The CDR3 sequence is 19 residues long. Germline assignment: CDR1 MDHEN and CDR2 SYDVKM. The CDR3 coding sequence is TGTGCCAGCAGTGAGATCTGGGCTAGCGGGGCCAGCTCCTACAATGAGCAGTTCTTC. Amino acids: CASSEIWASGASSYNEQFF.

This clonotype occurred a few times. The rearrangement uses TRBV20-1 and TRBJ1-3; no definite D call. There are 14 residues in the CDR3. The germline V and J ends were trimmed by 0 bases and 4 bases, with 10 bases remaining between them. Germline V gene data show CDR1 as DFQATT and CDR2 as SNEGSKA (reference sequence). Here the CDR3 DNA reads TGCAGTGCTAGAGATCCTGGGTCCGGAAACACCATATATTTT. This gives the protein CSARDPGSGNTIYF.

This clonotype was seen a handful of times. V is TRBV28 and J is TRBJ1-1; D is undetermined. Trimming removed 6 bases at V and 2 bases at J, with 10 bases between. CDR3 length: 13 residues. CDR1 and CDR2 (germline): MDHEN, SYDVKM. The CDR3 sequence is CASSGLGNTEAFF. The DNA for the CDR3 is TGTGCCAGCAGCGGGCTGGGAAACACTGAAGCTTTCTTT.

This clonotype was detected many times. The V gene is TRBV10-3, the J gene TRBJ2-5; 7 nucleotides align to TRBD2. With V trimmed by 3 bases and J by 5 bases, 6 bases remained unmatched. Germline V lookup: CDR1 ENHRY, CDR2 SYGVKD. The CDR3 has 14 residues. CDR3 amino acids: CAISEVAGVETQYF. The CDR3 coding sequence is TGTGCCATCAGTGAAGTGGCGGGAGTGGAGACCCAGTACTTC.

This clonotype was detected once. A much larger clone sits a single nucleotide away, making a read error possible. The V call is TRBV12-3 or TRBV12-4, the J call TRBJ1-3; 7 nucleotides line up with TRBD1. The CDR3 sequence is 14 residues long. This CDR3 reads CASSMSGGRNTLYF. The CDR3 nucleotides are TGTGCCAGCAGTATGTCAGGGGGAAGAAACACCCTATATTTT.

This clonotype has at least ten counts. The genes are TRBV7-9 and TRBJ2-7; D is unresolved. The V gene's germline CDR1 is SEHNR and CDR2 FQNEAQ (reference sequence). The V gene lost 4 bases and the J gene lost 4 bases, with 8 bases spanning the gap. This CDR3 has 12 residues. This chain's CDR3 is CASSSFLYEQYF. CDR3 coding DNA: TGTGCCAGCAGCTCATTTTTGTACGAGCAGTACTTC.

This chain links TRBV20-1 with TRBJ1-1; tentatively, D is TRBD1 (5 bases). Germline CDR1 is DFQATT and CDR2 is SNEGSKA (reference sequence). This CDR3 is built from 16 residues. With 0 bases removed from V and 3 bases from J, the gap between germline ends came to 17 bases. The CDR3 DNA is TGCAGTGCTAGAGATCCCCGAGCAGGGAGAGACACTGAAGCTTTCTTT. Protein product: CSARDPRAGRDTEAFF.